The 7 T cell receptor beta chains presented below share a single source sample, sequenced in a study of T cells in narcolepsy. Sequencing was performed with immunoSEQ multiplex PCR; in TCRdb, only in-frame clones are kept and a portion is missing. The table has under 30,000 clones, more than 75% seen once; the top ten hold around 3.3%. Input material: CD45RA- memory CD4+ T cells from PBMCs. The receptors come from a human donor with narcolepsy.

The chain carries TRBV6-1 and TRBJ1-1; possibly TRBD1 for D (6 bases). The CDR3 consists of 12 residues. V was shortened by 8 bases and J by 11 bases, with 18 bases between the two germline ends. The germline V gene encodes CDR1 MNHNS and CDR2 SASEGT. DNA for the CDR3: TGTGCCAGCTCTACAGGGTTGGTGTCGGCTTTCTTT. This translates into CASSTGLVSAFF.

The genes are TRBV6-5 and TRBJ1-2; 9 bases are a match to TRBD1. Germline values: CDR1 MNHEY, CDR2 SVGAGI. The CDR3 is made up of 15 amino acids. The V segment lost 2 bases and the J segment 8 bases; nucleotides outside the gene matches: 9. The CDR3 nucleotides are TGTGCCAGCAGTTACGAGGAACAGGGGGCTGGCGGCTACACCTTC. Protein sequence: CASSYEEQGAGGYTF.

The chain is built from TRBV6-6 and TRBJ1-6, with D perhaps TRBD1 (5 bases). CDR1 and CDR2 (germline): MNHNY, SVGAGI (reference sequence). V lost 6 bases and J 12 bases, leaving 18 bases between the germline ends. The length of the CDR3 is 14 residues. CDR3 sequence reads: CASRDNRGDLPLHF. As DNA, the CDR3 is TGTGCCAGCAGGGACAACCGCGGAGACCTACCCCTCCACTTT.

V is TRBV11-2 and J is TRBJ2-3; TRBD2 aligns across 10 bases. The CDR3 loop spans 18 amino acids. V shed 3 bases and J 1 base; nucleotides not matched to a gene: 10. In germline, CDR1 is SGHAT, CDR2 FQNNGV. Here the CDR3 reads CASSFPAGGPVGTDTQYF. DNA for the CDR3: TGTGCCAGCAGCTTTCCAGCGGGGGGGCCGGTAGGCACAGATACGCAGTATTTT.

The table lists this clone with a few counts. J is TRBJ2-1 and V is TRBV6-6, with 8 bases identical to TRBD2. The CDR3 loop spans 16 amino acids. Germline V gene sequence: CDR1 MNHNY, CDR2 SVGAGI (reference sequence). J lost 8 bases, V lost 2 bases, and 11 bases had no gene match. CDR3 loop: CASSYASGGAQDEQFF. In DNA, the CDR3 is TGTGCCAGCAGTTACGCTTCGGGGGGGGCTCAGGATGAGCAGTTCTTC.

The chain couples TRBV6-5 to TRBJ2-4; no firm D call. This CDR3 contains 16 residues. V shed 0 bases and J shed 0 bases, with 9 bases lying between them. CDR1 MNHEY and CDR2 SVGAGI come from the germline V gene. The CDR3 nucleotides are TGTGCCAGCAGTTACTCCGGGCTCGCAGCCAAAAACATTCAGTACTTC. Its protein is CASSYSGLAAKNIQYF.

The CDR3 DNA follows: TGTGCCAGCTCACCCAGTCGGACCGCAGATACGCAGTATTTT. Protein product: CASSPSRTADTQYF. The chain links TRBV18 to TRBJ2-3; no clear D gene. The CDR3 sequence is 14 residues long. Germline V gene sequence: CDR1 KGHSH, CDR2 LQKENI. Trimming removed 3 bases from V and 4 bases from J, with 11 bases in between. The variable domain in full, completed from reference TRBV18 and TRBJ2-3, reads NAGVMQNPRHLVRRRGQEARLRCSPMKGHSHVYWYRQLPEEGLKFMVYLQKENIIDESGMPKERFSAEFPKEGPSILRIQQVVRGDSAAYFCASSPSRTADTQYFGPGTRLTVL.